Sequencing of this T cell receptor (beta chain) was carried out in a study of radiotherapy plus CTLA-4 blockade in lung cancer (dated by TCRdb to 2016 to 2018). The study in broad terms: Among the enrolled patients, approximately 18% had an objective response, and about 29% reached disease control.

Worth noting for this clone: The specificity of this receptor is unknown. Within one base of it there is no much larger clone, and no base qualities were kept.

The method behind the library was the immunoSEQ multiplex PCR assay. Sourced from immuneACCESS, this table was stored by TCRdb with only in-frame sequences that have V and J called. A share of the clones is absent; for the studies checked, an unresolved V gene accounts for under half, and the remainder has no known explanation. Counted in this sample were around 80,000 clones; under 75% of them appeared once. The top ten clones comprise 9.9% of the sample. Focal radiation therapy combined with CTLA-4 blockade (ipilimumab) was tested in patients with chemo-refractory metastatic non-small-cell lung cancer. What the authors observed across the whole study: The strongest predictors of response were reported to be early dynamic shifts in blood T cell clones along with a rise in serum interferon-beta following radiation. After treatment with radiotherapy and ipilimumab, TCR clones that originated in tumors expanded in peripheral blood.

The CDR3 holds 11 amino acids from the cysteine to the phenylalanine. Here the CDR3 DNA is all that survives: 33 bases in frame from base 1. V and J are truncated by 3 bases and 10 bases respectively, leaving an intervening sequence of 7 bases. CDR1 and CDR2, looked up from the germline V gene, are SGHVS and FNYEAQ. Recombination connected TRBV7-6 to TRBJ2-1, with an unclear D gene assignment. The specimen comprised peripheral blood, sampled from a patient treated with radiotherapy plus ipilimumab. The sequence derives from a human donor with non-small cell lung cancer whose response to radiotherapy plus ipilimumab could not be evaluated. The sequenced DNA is TGTGCCAGCAGCTTTAAGGAGGAGCAGTTCTTC. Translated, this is CASSFKEEQFF. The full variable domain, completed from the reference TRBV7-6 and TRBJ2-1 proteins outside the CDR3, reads GAGVSQSPRYKVTKRGQDVALRCDPISGHVSLYWYRQALGQGPEFLTYFNYEAQQDKSGLPNDRFSAERPEGSISTLTIQRTEQRDSAMYRCASSFKEEQFFGPGTRLTVL.